This record looks at one T cell receptor beta chain sequence and its context. The data were produced by immunoSEQ multiplex PCR, yet TCRdb's version contains in-frame clones alone and is incomplete. Of around 990,000 clones in the sample, around three quarters were seen once. V lost 4 bases, J lost 1 base, and 4 bases stayed unmatched. CDR1 and CDR2 (germline): SGHRS, YFSETQ. The CDR3 is made up of 15 amino acids. The sample is drawn from a study of shared clonotypes between healthy human individuals. The TCR was taken from a man in his late teens or twenties in good health. Some clones in this sample may be carry-over from other donors' samples. V gene TRBV5-1 combines with J gene TRBJ2-5; TRBD1 aligns across 10 bases. Sequenced: memory CD4+ T cells from PBMCs. The subset was: CD45RA-negative fraction. The CDR3 region has the DNA TGCGCCAGCAGCCCAAGGACAGGGGGCCAAGAGACCCAGTACTTC. Encoded protein: CASSPRTGGQETQYF.